This is a list of T cell receptor beta chains from one sample in a study of T cell changes during pregnancy in multiple sclerosis. Assay used: immunoSEQ multiplex PCR; TCRdb lists only in-frame clones, some missing. The table shows 100,000 or so clones, with just over 90% occurring only once. The sample here was peripheral blood, taken in the second trimester of pregnancy. These TCRs come from a female donor with multiple sclerosis, enrolled in a pregnancy study. Both conserved end residues are part of each CDR3. Fields, in order: V gene, D gene, J gene, clone size, CDR3 protein, CDR3 DNA. The D gene is left open where the match is weak. The size entry is marked missing in some rows and otherwise reads once, few, many or a size class.

v_call: TRBV7-2; d_call: .; j_call: TRBJ1-1; clone_size: .; cdr3_aa: CASSYINTEAFF; cdr3_nt: TGTGCCAGCAGCTATATAAACACTGAAGCTTTCTTT
v_call: TRBV5-1; d_call: .; j_call: TRBJ2-1; clone_size: .; cdr3_aa: CASSPGPSSYNEQFF; cdr3_nt: TGCGCCAGCAGCCCAGGGCCGAGCTCCTACAATGAGCAGTTCTTC
v_call: TRBV9; d_call: .; j_call: TRBJ2-7; clone_size: .; cdr3_aa: CASSVEPAIGEQYF; cdr3_nt: TGTGCCAGCAGCGTAGAGCCCGCTATCGGGGAGCAGTACTTC
v_call: TRBV6-1; d_call: .; j_call: TRBJ2-7; clone_size: .; cdr3_aa: CASIKYPSVEQYF; cdr3_nt: TGTGCCAGCATCAAATACCCCAGCGTCGAGCAGTACTTC
v_call: TRBV28; d_call: .; j_call: TRBJ1-4; clone_size: .; cdr3_aa: CASSLFRGRAGVEKLFF; cdr3_nt: TGTGCCAGCAGTTTATTTCGAGGCAGGGCAGGCGTTGAAAAACTGTTTTTT
v_call: TRBV2; d_call: .; j_call: TRBJ1-4; clone_size: .; cdr3_aa: CASSEVVAYKEKLFF; cdr3_nt: TGTGCCAGCAGTGAAGTGGTGGCATATAAGGAAAAACTGTTTTTT
v_call: TRBV27; d_call: .; j_call: TRBJ2-2; clone_size: .; cdr3_aa: CASRWDSNTGELFF; cdr3_nt: TGTGCCAGCAGATGGGACTCGAACACCGGGGAGCTGTTTTTT
v_call: TRBV4-1; d_call: TRBD1; j_call: TRBJ2-1; clone_size: .; cdr3_aa: CASSQDLQGVGSYNEQFF; cdr3_nt: TGCGCCAGCAGCCAAGACCTCCAGGGGGTTGGGTCCTACAATGAGCAGTTCTTC
v_call: TRBV27; d_call: .; j_call: TRBJ2-7; clone_size: .; cdr3_aa: CASSLYRGQGYEQYF; cdr3_nt: TGTGCCAGCAGTTTATACCGTGGGCAGGGCTACGAGCAGTACTTC
v_call: TRBV30; d_call: .; j_call: TRBJ1-5; clone_size: .; cdr3_aa: CAWSPNQGMREVQPQHF; cdr3_nt: TGTGCCTGGAGTCCCAACCAGGGAATGAGGGAGGTTCAGCCCCAGCATTTT
v_call: TRBV7-9; d_call: TRBD2; j_call: TRBJ2-7; clone_size: .; cdr3_aa: CASSLDLAGGPEQYF; cdr3_nt: TGTGCCAGCAGCTTGGATCTAGCGGGGGGGCCCGAGCAGTACTTC
v_call: TRBV7-2; d_call: TRBD1; j_call: TRBJ1-1; clone_size: .; cdr3_aa: CASSLPSFYRGRTNTEAFF; cdr3_nt: TGTGCCAGCAGCTTACCGTCTTTCTACAGGGGGCGAACGAACACTGAAGCTTTCTTT
v_call: TRBV6-6; d_call: TRBD2; j_call: TRBJ2-5; clone_size: .; cdr3_aa: CASSIRLAGTQETQYF; cdr3_nt: TGTGCCAGCAGTATCCGACTAGCGGGGACTCAGGAGACCCAGTACTTC
v_call: TRBV18; d_call: .; j_call: TRBJ1-2; clone_size: .; cdr3_aa: CASSPPGGYGYTF; cdr3_nt: TGTGCCAGCTCACCACCGGGGGGCTATGGCTACACCTTC
v_call: TRBV5-1; d_call: TRBD2; j_call: TRBJ2-5; clone_size: .; cdr3_aa: CASSLWTSGRGETQYF; cdr3_nt: TGCGCCAGCAGCCTATGGACTAGCGGGAGGGGAGAGACCCAGTACTTC
v_call: TRBV2; d_call: TRBD2; j_call: TRBJ2-3; clone_size: .; cdr3_aa: CASTGVWAGGPLGEDTQYF; cdr3_nt: TGTGCCAGCACGGGGGTTTGGGCGGGAGGCCCGTTGGGGGAAGATACGCAGTATTTT
v_call: TRBV5-1; d_call: TRBD1; j_call: TRBJ1-2; clone_size: .; cdr3_aa: CASSPRTGNYGYTF; cdr3_nt: TGCGCCAGCAGCCCCCGGACAGGGAACTATGGCTACACCTTC
v_call: TRBV7-9; d_call: .; j_call: TRBJ1-5; clone_size: .; cdr3_aa: CASSIGPAVDQPQHF; cdr3_nt: TGTGCCAGCAGCATTGGCCCGGCGGTTGATCAGCCCCAGCATTTT
v_call: TRBV7-9; d_call: .; j_call: TRBJ2-3; clone_size: .; cdr3_aa: CASGRGGDTQYF; cdr3_nt: TGTGCCAGCGGACGGGGAGGAGATACGCAGTATTTT
v_call: TRBV15; d_call: TRBD1; j_call: TRBJ2-2; clone_size: once; cdr3_aa: CATSRDIRGRNAGELFF; cdr3_nt: TGTGCCACCAGCAGAGATATCAGGGGGAGAAATGCCGGGGAGCTGTTTTTT
v_call: TRBV2; d_call: .; j_call: TRBJ2-1; clone_size: .; cdr3_aa: CASSITEGEQFF; cdr3_nt: TGTGCCAGCAGTATCACGGAGGGTGAGCAGTTCTTC
v_call: TRBV5-1; d_call: TRBD2; j_call: TRBJ2-3; clone_size: .; cdr3_aa: CASSLGLAGGLTDTQYF; cdr3_nt: TGCGCCAGCAGCTTGGGACTAGCGGGGGGGCTCACAGATACGCAGTATTTT
v_call: TRBV5-1; d_call: .; j_call: TRBJ2-7; clone_size: many; cdr3_aa: CASSLLGGTYEQYF; cdr3_nt: TGCGCCAGCAGCTTGTTAGGAGGGACCTACGAGCAGTACTTC
v_call: TRBV11-2; d_call: TRBD1; j_call: TRBJ1-6; clone_size: .; cdr3_aa: CASSSGQGVNSPLHF; cdr3_nt: TGTGCCAGCAGCTCGGGACAGGGGGTCAATTCACCCCTCCACTTT